The clone carrying this T cell receptor beta chain has a handful of counts. Germline CDR1 reads SEHNR; CDR2 reads FQNEAQ (reference sequence). The CDR3 is 15 residues long. Trimming cost V 5 bases and J 0 bases; bases outside gene matches: 7. The sample is drawn from a study of early T cells in non-severe SARS-CoV-2 infection. Study in general: Sequencing of bulk RNA from unsorted whole blood was done, without chain pairing.

As part of library construction, unique molecular identifiers were attached to individual cDNA molecules. Each CDR3 protein gets one entry after TCRdb re-called the 5' RACE reads with MiXCR. The repertoire includes roughly 70,000 distinct CDR3 sequences, around 20% of them detected once, and more than 15% sits in the top ten. This material consisted of whole blood, taken at baseline. The chain carries TRBV7-9 and TRBJ2-7; 7 nucleotides line up with TRBD2. The clonotype comes from an adult who was a healthcare worker with PCR-confirmed SARS-CoV-2 infection or an uninfected control (not recorded which). The CDR3 loop reads CASSPLSGDSYEQYF. The CDR3 nucleotides read TGTGCCAGCAGCCCCCTAAGCGGGGACTCCTACGAGCAGTACTTC.